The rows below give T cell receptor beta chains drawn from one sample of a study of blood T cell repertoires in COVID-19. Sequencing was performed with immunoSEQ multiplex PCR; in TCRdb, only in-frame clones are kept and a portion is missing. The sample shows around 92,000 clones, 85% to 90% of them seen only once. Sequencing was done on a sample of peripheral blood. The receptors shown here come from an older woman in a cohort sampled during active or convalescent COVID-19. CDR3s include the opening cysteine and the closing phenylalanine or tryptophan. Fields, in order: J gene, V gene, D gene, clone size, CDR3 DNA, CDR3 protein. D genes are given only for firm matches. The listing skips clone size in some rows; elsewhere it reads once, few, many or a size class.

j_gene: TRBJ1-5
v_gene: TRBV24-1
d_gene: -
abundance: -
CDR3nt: TGTGCCACCAGTGGTGGGAGCCTGGTGCGGCAGCCCCAGCATTTT
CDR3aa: CATSGGSLVRQPQHF

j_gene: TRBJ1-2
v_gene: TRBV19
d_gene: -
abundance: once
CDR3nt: TGTGCCAGTAGTATAGGCGGACAGAGCTACACCTTC
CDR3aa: CASSIGGQSYTF

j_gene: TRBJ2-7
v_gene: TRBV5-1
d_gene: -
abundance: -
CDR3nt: TGCGCCAGCAGCCCCCGACGGACGGGGACGGGGGTTGACGAGCAGTACTTC
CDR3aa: CASSPRRTGTGVDEQYF

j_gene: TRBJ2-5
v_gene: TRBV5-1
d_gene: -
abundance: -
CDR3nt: TGCGCCAGCAGTTATGGAGAAGCGGCAGGACAGACCCAGTACTTC
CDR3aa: CASSYGEAAGQTQYF

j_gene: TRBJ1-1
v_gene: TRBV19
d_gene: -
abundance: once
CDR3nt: TGTGCCAGTAGAACTGAACAGGGTATCAACACTGAAGCTTTCTTT
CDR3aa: CASRTEQGINTEAFF

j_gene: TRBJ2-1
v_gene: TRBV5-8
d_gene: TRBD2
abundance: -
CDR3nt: TGTGCCAGCAGCTTGGGCGGGAGCTCCTACAATGAGCAGTTCTTC
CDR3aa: CASSLGGSSYNEQFF

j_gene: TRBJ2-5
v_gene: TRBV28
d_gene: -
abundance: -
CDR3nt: TGTGCCAGCAGTTTACCAGGGTTGGAAGAGACCCAGTACTTC
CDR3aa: CASSLPGLEETQYF

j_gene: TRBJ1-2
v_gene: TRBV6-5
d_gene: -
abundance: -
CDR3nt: TGTGCCAGCAGTTACTCGAGGTCCTATGGCTACACCTTC
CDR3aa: CASSYSRSYGYTF

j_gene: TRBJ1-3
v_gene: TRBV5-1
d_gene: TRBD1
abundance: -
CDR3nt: TGCGCCAGCAGCTTGAGGACAGGGGGGGACTCTGGAAACACCATATATTTT
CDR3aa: CASSLRTGGDSGNTIYF

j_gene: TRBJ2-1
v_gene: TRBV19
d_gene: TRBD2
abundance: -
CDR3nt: TGTGCCGCTAGCGGGCTTAGCTCCTACAATGAGCAGTTCTTC
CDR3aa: CAASGLSSYNEQFF

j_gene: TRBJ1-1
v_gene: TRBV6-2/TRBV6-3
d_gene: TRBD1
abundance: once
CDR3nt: TGTGCCAGCAGCGCCGCCCCGGGACAGATGAACACTGAAGCTTTCTTT
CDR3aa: CASSAAPGQMNTEAFF

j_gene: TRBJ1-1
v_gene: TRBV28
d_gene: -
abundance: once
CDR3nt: TGTGCCAGCAGTTTATCACAGGAGAACACTGAAGCTTTCTTT
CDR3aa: CASSLSQENTEAFF

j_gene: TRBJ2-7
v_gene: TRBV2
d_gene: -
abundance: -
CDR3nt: TGTGCCAGCAGCATAACGGTAACCGAGCAGTACTTC
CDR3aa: CASSITVTEQYF

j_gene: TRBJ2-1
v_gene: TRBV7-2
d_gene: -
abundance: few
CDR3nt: TGTGCCAGCAGCTCAACGGGGGGCGGGTACAATGAGCAGTTCTTC
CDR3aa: CASSSTGGGYNEQFF

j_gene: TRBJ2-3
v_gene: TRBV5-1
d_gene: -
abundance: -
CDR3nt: TGCGCCAGCAGCAGGAGCCCATCCGCGACAGATACGCAGTATTTT
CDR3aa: CASSRSPSATDTQYF

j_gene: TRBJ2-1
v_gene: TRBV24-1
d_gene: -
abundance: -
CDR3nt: TGTGCCACCAGTGATCCCACTATGAGCTCCTACAATGAGCAGTTCTTC
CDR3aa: CATSDPTMSSYNEQFF

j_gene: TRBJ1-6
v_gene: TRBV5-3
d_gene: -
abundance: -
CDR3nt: TGTGCCAGAAGCCCGAGCGACAGTGGCCAGACCTATAATTCACCCCTCCACTTT
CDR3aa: CARSPSDSGQTYNSPLHF

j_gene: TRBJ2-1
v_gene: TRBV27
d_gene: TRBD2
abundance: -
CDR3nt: TGTGCCAGCAGTTGGGCTAGCGGTAATTACAATGAGCAGTTCTTC
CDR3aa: CASSWASGNYNEQFF

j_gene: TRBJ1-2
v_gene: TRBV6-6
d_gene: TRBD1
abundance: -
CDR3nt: TGTGCCAGCAGCCCCGGACAGGAACGCTATGGCTACACCTTC
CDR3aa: CASSPGQERYGYTF

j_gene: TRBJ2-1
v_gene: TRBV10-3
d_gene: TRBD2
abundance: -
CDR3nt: TGTGCCATCAGTGGCCAGGGACTAGCGGGTGGTGAGCAGTTCTTC
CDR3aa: CAISGQGLAGGEQFF

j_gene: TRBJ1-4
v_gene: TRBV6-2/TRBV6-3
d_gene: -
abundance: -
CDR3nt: TGTGCCAGCAGTTACTCGACAGTTAATGAAAAACTGTTTTTT
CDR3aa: CASSYSTVNEKLFF

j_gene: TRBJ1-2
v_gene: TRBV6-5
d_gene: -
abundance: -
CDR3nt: TGTGCCAGCAGTCCCCGGGGGGAGGGCTATGGCTACACCTTC
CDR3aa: CASSPRGEGYGYTF

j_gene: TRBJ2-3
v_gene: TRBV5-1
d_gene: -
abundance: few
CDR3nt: TGCGCCAGCAGCCTGACACCGACCGGCCCCAGCGATACGCAGTATTTT
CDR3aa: CASSLTPTGPSDTQYF

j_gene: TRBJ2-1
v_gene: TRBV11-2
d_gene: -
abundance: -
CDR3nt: TGTGCCAGCAGCTTAGTCCCCGGGATATACAATGAGCAGTTCTTC
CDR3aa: CASSLVPGIYNEQFF

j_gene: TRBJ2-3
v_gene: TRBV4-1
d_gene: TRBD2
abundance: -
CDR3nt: TGCGCCAGCAGCCCCTCCGGACTAGCGGGAGGGGATACGCAGTATTTT
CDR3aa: CASSPSGLAGGDTQYF

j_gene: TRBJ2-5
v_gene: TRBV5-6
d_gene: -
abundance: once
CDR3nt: TGTGCCAGCAGGAGGGGGTTACGGGAGACCCAGTACTTC
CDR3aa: CASRRGLRETQYF

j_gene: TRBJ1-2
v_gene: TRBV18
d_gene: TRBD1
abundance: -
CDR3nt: TGTGCCAGCTCACCCGAGACAGGGAGCTATGGCTACACCTTC
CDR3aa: CASSPETGSYGYTF

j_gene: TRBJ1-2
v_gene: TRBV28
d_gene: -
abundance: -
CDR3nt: TGTGCCAGCAGCTCAGGAAGGTGGGATGGCTACACCTTC
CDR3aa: CASSSGRWDGYTF

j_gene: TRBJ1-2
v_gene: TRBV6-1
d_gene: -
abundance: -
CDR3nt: TGTGCCAGCAGTGAAGGGGGGCTCGACTATGGCTACACCTTC
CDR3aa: CASSEGGLDYGYTF

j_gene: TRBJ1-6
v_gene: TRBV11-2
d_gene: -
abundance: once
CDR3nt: TGTGCCAGCAGGGGGGCCAGCACCTATAATTCACCCCTCCACTTT
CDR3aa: CASRGASTYNSPLHF

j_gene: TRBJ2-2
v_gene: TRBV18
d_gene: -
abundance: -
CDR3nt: TGTGCCAGCTCACCATTTCCCGTCGGGGAGCTGTTTTTT
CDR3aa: CASSPFPVGELFF

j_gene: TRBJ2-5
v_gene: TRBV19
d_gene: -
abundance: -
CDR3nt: TGTGCCAGTAGTATGGAACTCCGGGGGACCCAGTACTTC
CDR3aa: CASSMELRGTQYF

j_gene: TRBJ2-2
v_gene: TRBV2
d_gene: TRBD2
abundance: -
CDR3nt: TGTGCCAGCAGTGGTAGGGCTAGCGGGAGTTCAGGCACCGGGGAGCTGTTTTTT
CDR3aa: CASSGRASGSSGTGELFF

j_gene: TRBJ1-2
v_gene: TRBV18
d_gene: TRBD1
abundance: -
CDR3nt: TGTGCCAGCTCCCGCGAAACAGGGGCCAACTATGGCTACACCTTC
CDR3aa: CASSRETGANYGYTF

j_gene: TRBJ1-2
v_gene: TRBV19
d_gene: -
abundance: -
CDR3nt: TGTGCCAGTAGTATACAGGGTAGTGACTATGGCTACACCTTC
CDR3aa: CASSIQGSDYGYTF

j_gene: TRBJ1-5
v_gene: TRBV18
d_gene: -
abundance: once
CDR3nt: TGTGCCAGCTCACCCCCTCAGGTGAGCAATCAGCCCCAGCATTTT
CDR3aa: CASSPPQVSNQPQHF

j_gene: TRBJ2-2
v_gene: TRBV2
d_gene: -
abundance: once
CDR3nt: TGTGCCAGCAGTCCGGGAATCGGGGAGCTGTTTTTT
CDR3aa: CASSPGIGELFF

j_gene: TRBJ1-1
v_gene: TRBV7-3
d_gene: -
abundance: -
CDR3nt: TGTGCCAGCAGCGCCCGACACGGGGTTACTGAAGCTTTCTTT
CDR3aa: CASSARHGVTEAFF

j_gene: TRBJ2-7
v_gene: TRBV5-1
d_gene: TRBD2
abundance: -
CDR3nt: TGCGCCAGCAGTCGAGCGGGAGGTATCTCCTACGAGCAGTACTTC
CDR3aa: CASSRAGGISYEQYF

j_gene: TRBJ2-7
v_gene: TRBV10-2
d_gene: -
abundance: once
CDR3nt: TGCGCCAGCAGTGAGTCCAGGATATACGAGCAGTACTTC
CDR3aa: CASSESRIYEQYF

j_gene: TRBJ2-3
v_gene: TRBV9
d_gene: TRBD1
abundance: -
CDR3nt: TGTGCCAGCAGTTTCATGACAGGGGCATTCACAGATACGCAGTATTTT
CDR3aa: CASSFMTGAFTDTQYF

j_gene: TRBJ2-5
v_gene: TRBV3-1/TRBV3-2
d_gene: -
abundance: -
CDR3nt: TGTGCCAGCAGCCCCGGCACTCTAGTTATCAAAGAGACCCAGTACTTC
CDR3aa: CASSPGTLVIKETQYF

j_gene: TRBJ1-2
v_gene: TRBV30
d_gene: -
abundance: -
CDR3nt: TGTGCCTGGAGTTACGGACAGTTAGGCTACACCTTC
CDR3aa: CAWSYGQLGYTF

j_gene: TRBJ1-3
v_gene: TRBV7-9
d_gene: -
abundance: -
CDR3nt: TGTGCCAGCTCCAACAGTAACTCTGGAAACACCATATATTTT
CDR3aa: CASSNSNSGNTIYF

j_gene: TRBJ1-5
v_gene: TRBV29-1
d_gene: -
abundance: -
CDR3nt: TGCAGCGTTACCCAGGGCGGGGGCAATCAGCCCCAGCATTTT
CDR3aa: CSVTQGGGNQPQHF

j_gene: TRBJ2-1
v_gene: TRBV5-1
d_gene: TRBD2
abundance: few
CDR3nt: TGCGCCAGCAGCGTCCTAGCGGGAGGTGACAATGAGCAGTTCTTC
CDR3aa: CASSVLAGGDNEQFF

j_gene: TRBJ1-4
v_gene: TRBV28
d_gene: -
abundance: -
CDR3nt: TGTGCCACCTGGGGGGGGGTTGGTGAAAAACTGTTTTTT
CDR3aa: CATWGGVGEKLFF

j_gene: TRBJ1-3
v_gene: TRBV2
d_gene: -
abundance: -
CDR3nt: TGTGCCAGCAGAACGGGGGGCTCTGGAAACACCATATATTTT
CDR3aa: CASRTGGSGNTIYF

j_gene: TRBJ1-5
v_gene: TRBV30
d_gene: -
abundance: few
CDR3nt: TGTGCCTGGAGTGTACAGGGTAATCAGCCCCAGCATTTT
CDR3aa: CAWSVQGNQPQHF

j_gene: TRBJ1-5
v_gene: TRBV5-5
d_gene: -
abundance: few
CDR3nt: TGTGCCAGCAGCTTTGTCGGGGATAGCAATCAGCCCCAGCATTTT
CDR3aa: CASSFVGDSNQPQHF